This T cell receptor (beta chain) was captured in a study of PD-1 blockade in mismatch repair-deficient tumors. With respect to this clone: Its antigen is as yet unknown.

Whole-study results and caveats: Rapid post-treatment expansion, then contraction, generally preceding radiologic response, marked tumor-resident clones.

This CDR3 has 16 residues. V lost 1 base, J lost 3 bases, and 12 bases lay in between. From germline, CDR1 is LGHNA and CDR2 YNFKEQ. Every patient had mismatch repair deficiency by PCR or immunohistochemistry. The TCR-sequenced patients were three responders to pembrolizumab. Assay used: immunoSEQ multiplex PCR; TCRdb lists only in-frame clones, some missing. This repertoire shows some 84,000 clones, about 85% found once; its top ten account for about 2.4%. The source of this sequence is an adult with mismatch repair-deficient cancer. V is TRBV4-2 and J is TRBJ2-2; D is possibly TRBD2 (5 bases). Specimen: peripheral blood, collected 12 weeks after starting pembrolizumab. Here the CDR3 reads CASSQGVSDDTGELFF. The CDR3 nucleotides read TGTGCCAGCAGCCAAGGTGTTAGCGATGACACCGGGGAGCTGTTTTTT.